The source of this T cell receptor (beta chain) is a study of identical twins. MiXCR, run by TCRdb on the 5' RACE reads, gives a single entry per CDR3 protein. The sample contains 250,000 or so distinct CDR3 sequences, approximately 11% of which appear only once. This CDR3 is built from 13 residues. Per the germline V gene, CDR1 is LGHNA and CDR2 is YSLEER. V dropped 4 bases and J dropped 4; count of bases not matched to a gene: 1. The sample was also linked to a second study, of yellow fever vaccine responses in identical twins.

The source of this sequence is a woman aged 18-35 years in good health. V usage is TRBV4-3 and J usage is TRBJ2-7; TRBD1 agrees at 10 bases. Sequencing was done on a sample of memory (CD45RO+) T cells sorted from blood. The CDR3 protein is CASSRDRGYEQYF. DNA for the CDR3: TGCGCCAGCAGCCGGGACAGGGGTTACGAGCAGTACTTC.